The 27 T cell receptor beta chains given below trace back to one sample, sequenced in a study of T-cell memory formation after mild COVID-19. Each CDR3 protein is one row after TCRdb ran MiXCR on the 5' RACE reads. The profile shows 130,000 to 150,000 distinct CDR3 sequences, about a fifth of them singletons. Sequenced: PBMCs or a T cell subset sorted from them (not recorded which). The receptors were gathered from an adult woman who had mild COVID-19 (a few samples of this study predate the infection). Cell type and time point are not known.

In its sample, this clonotype was seen a few times. The V gene is TRBV24-1, the J gene TRBJ2-1; 7 bases are a match to TRBD1. Looked up from germline, CDR1 is KGHDR and CDR2 is SFDVKD. The junction had 5 bases not matched to a gene; V was cut back by 4 bases and J by 0 bases. This CDR3 has 16 residues. As DNA, the CDR3 is TGTGCCACCAGTGACCCGACAGGGACCTCCTACAATGAGCAGTTCTTC. As protein: CATSDPTGTSYNEQFF.

The chain links TRBV5-4 to TRBJ2-3; tentatively, D is TRBD1 (6 bases). The CDR3 is made up of 16 amino acids. The ends were cut back, 4 bases at V and 1 base at J, with 16 bases in the middle. Germline CDR1 and CDR2: SGHNT and YYREEE (reference sequence). In nucleotides, the CDR3 is TGTGCCAGCAGCGCCGGGACAAGTCGTGGCACAGATACGCAGTATTTT. Translation: CASSAGTSRGTDTQYF.

This clonotype has at least ten counts. The CDR3 here is CAIAFEPNTEAFF. Here the CDR3 DNA reads TGTGCCATCGCTTTTGAACCGAACACTGAAGCTTTCTTT. The chain carries TRBV10-3 and TRBJ1-1, with D uncertain. Between the trimmed V and J ends, which lost 8 bases and 1 base, there was a span of 11 bases. The length of the CDR3 is 13 residues. Germline assignment: CDR1 ENHRY and CDR2 SYGVKD.

This chain uses TRBV11-2 with TRBJ2-2; D gene unclear. There are 14 residues in the CDR3. Trimming left V 6 bases short and J 6 bases short, with 14 bases between. Per germline, CDR1 SGHAT and CDR2 FQNNGV. Here the CDR3 reads CASRRLNSPGELFF. In nucleotides, the CDR3 is TGTGCCAGCAGGCGACTGAACTCCCCCGGGGAGCTGTTTTTT.

In the case of this clonotype: The junction and the germline gene differ at one end; a read error may be behind it. The chain recombines TRBV29-1 with TRBJ2-2; maybe TRBD2 (6 bases). CDR3 length: 13 residues. In germline, CDR1 is SQVTM, CDR2 ANQGSEA. CDR3 bases: TGCAGCGTTGGTCACGGGGCGGTCGGGGGGCTGTTTTTT. This gives the protein CSVGHGAVGGLFF.

This clonotype was seen at least ten times. The J gene is TRBJ1-4, the V gene TRBV10-3, with D possibly being TRBD1 (6 bases). V was shortened by 4 bases and J by 0 bases, with 18 bases between the two germline ends. The CDR3 is 18 residues long. Germline assignment: CDR1 ENHRY and CDR2 SYGVKD. The CDR3 bases are TGTGCCATCAGTGTCGGCAGGGGAGGAGGAACAACTAATGAAAAACTGTTTTTT. This codes for CAISVGRGGGTTNEKLFF.

This clonotype appeared a few times. The chain joins TRBV12-3 or TRBV12-4 to TRBJ1-2; 9 nucleotides agree with TRBD1. The V gene end was trimmed by 6 bases and the J gene end by 4 bases; junction bases not matched to a gene: 9. The CDR3 is 15 amino acids. The CDR3 here is CASSQDRGAGYGYTF. CDR3 in DNA: TGTGCCAGCAGCCAGGACAGGGGAGCTGGCTATGGCTACACCTTC.

The V and J genes are TRBV18 and TRBJ1-2, with TRBD1 matching 7 bases. The CDR3 totals 16 residues. Germline V gene lookup returns CDR1 KGHSH and CDR2 LQKENI. V lost 3 bases and J lost 4; bases outside the gene matches: 11. CDR3 residues: CASSPTEGPGGYGYTF. CDR3 nucleotide sequence: TGTGCCAGCTCACCTACGGAGGGACCAGGGGGCTATGGCTACACCTTC.

J is TRBJ1-2 and V is TRBV2, with 7 bases matching TRBD1. Germline-derived CDR1 and CDR2 are SNHLY and FYNNEI. V shed 2 bases and J 10 bases; nucleotides not matched to a gene: 7. The CDR3 has 13 residues. CDR3 loop: CASSERTGLTYTF. The CDR3 region has the DNA TGTGCCAGCAGTGAAAGGACAGGCCTTACCTACACCTTC.

This clonotype was detected only a few times. The rearrangement joins TRBV5-1 to TRBJ1-1; D is unresolved. CDR1 and CDR2 from the germline V gene are SGHRS and YFSETQ. The CDR3 spans 13 residues. Deletions cut 5 bases from V and 5 bases from J, with 13 bases between. CDR3 DNA sequence: TGCGCCAGCAGAATGACGGGCGGGACTGAAGCTTTCTTT. Its translation: CASRMTGGTEAFF.

The V gene is TRBV11-2, the J gene TRBJ1-6; TRBD1 is a possible D gene (6 bases). V lost 7 bases, J lost 6 bases, and 13 bases lay in between. Germline V gives CDR1 SGHAT, CDR2 FQNNGV. The CDR3 spans 14 residues. CDR3 region: CASTERTVNSPLHF. In DNA, the CDR3 is TGTGCCAGCACGGAACGGACAGTTAATTCACCCCTCCACTTT.

J is TRBJ1-2 and V is TRBV10-3, with D unclear. Trimming cost V 10 bases and J 2 bases, with 11 bases left between them. Germline values: CDR1 ENHRY, CDR2 SYGVKD. This CDR3 is 12 amino acids long. The CDR3 coding sequence is TGTGCCACCCTAGACGGGAACTATGGCTACACCTTC. As protein: CATLDGNYGYTF.

Details on this clonotype: An end of the junction differs from the germline gene, which may be a read error. The gene calls are TRBV7-7 and TRBJ2-3; 10 bases map to TRBD2. This CDR3 is built from 15 residues. CDR1 is SSHAT, CDR2 FNYEAQ, per germline (reference sequence). The CDR3 reads CASSPVLAGADTQYF. The CDR3 DNA follows: TGTGCTAGCAGCCCTGTGCTAGCGGGAGCAGATACGCAGTATTTT.

A few counts support this clonotype. The chain has TRBV12-3 or TRBV12-4 and TRBJ1-2; TRBD1 aligns across 7 bases. With V trimmed by 0 bases and J by 0 bases, 10 bases remained unmatched. This CDR3 contains 18 residues. As DNA, the CDR3 is TGTGCCAGCAGTTTAGCGCATCCAGACAGGGAAGCTAACTATGGCTACACCTTC. This encodes CASSLAHPDREANYGYTF.

The V gene is TRBV19, the J gene TRBJ1-1; tentative D call: TRBD1 (6 bases). Trimming took off 3 bases at V and 4 bases at J, with 12 bases between the two ends. CDR3 length: 14 residues. Looked up from germline, CDR1 is LNHDA and CDR2 is SQIVND (reference sequence). The CDR3 spells CASSIRHRATEAFF. The CDR3 DNA is TGTGCCAGTAGTATTCGGCACAGGGCCACTGAAGCTTTCTTT.

This chain joins TRBV30 and TRBJ2-5; D is uncertain. Trimming left V 1 base short and J 5 bases short, with 20 bases between. Germline CDR1 GTSNPN, CDR2 SVGIG (reference sequence). This CDR3 region has 16 residues. Here the CDR3 DNA reads TGTGCCTGGAGTGAATCCTGGGCAGGCCTCGGGGAGACCCAGTACTTC. As protein: CAWSESWAGLGETQYF.

The chain recombines TRBV7-2 with TRBJ2-2, with D possibly matching TRBD2 (5 bases). V dropped 5 bases and J dropped 2 bases, with 12 bases sitting between them. There are 15 residues in the CDR3. Germline V gives CDR1 SGHTA, CDR2 FQGNSA. The CDR3 bases are TGTGCCAGCAGCCTCGTGAGGGTTAACACCGGGGAGCTGTTTTTT. Residues: CASSLVRVNTGELFF.

A few counts support this clonotype. The junction differs from germline at one of its ends, possibly a read error. V gene TRBV5-4 combines with J gene TRBJ2-7, with D possibly being TRBD2 (7 bases). In germline, CDR1 is SGHNT, CDR2 YYREEE (reference sequence). This CDR3 spans 13 amino acids. CDR3 sequence reads: CAGSRGAVYEQYF. The CDR3 DNA follows: TGTGCCGGCAGCCGGGGGGCAGTCTACGAGCAGTACTTC.

This clonotype showed up many times. A read error may produce the germline difference seen at one junction end. V gene TRBV20-1 combines with J gene TRBJ1-1, with no clear D. This CDR3 comprises 17 residues. In germline, CDR1 is DFQATT, CDR2 SNEGSKA (reference sequence). The CDR3 sequence: CSARDSGGLGLKTEAFF. CDR3 nucleotide sequence: TGCAGTGCTAGAGACTCGGGAGGTTTGGGATTGAAGACTGAAGCTTTCTTT.

This clonotype was seen only a few times. The chain is built from TRBV12-3 or TRBV12-4 and TRBJ2-7; no clear D. The CDR3 loop spans 16 amino acids. The V gene lost 5 bases and the J gene lost 2 bases, with 19 bases spanning the gap. The chain's CDR3 is CASSQRDFGVTYEQYF. CDR3 bases: TGTGCCAGCAGTCAACGAGACTTCGGCGTAACCTACGAGCAGTACTTC.

The sample holds a few counts of this clonotype. CDR3 sequence: CAISLGPSAGADYNEQFF. DNA of the CDR3: TGTGCCATCAGTCTCGGTCCGTCAGCGGGGGCCGACTACAATGAGCAGTTCTTC. The chain links TRBV10-3 to TRBJ2-1; 8 nucleotides align to TRBD2. The CDR3 has 18 residues. Germline CDR1 ENHRY, CDR2 SYGVKD. V trimming: 5 bases; J trimming: 3 bases; junction bases outside the gene matches: 15.

There are many counts of this clonotype. Sequence at one end of the junction differs from germline and may be a read error. The V gene is TRBV15, the J gene TRBJ2-5, with D tentatively TRBD2 (5 bases). CDR1 and CDR2 (germline): LNHNV, YYDKDF (reference sequence). The CDR3 extends over 12 amino acids. The CDR3 DNA reads TGTGCCACCAGCAGAGATGATACAAGAGGGTTCTTC. As protein: CATSRDDTRGFF.

This clonotype was detected only a few times. The rearrangement links TRBV7-2 to TRBJ1-2, with TRBD1 matching over 10 bases. The V gene's germline CDR1 is SGHTA and CDR2 FQGNSA. The V and J ends lost 0 bases and 4 bases, in that order; junction bases with no gene match: 5. This CDR3 spans 16 amino acids. The CDR3 DNA follows: TGTGCCAGCAGCTTAGCCGGGACAGGGGACCTCTATGGCTACACCTTC. This translates into CASSLAGTGDLYGYTF.

This chain links TRBV20-1 with TRBJ2-1; D call uncertain. Germline-derived CDR1 and CDR2 are DFQATT and SNEGSKA (reference sequence). The CDR3 consists of 15 residues. Trimming left V 2 bases short and J 7 bases short, with 18 bases between. The CDR3 spells CSARNQQRLGNEQFF. The CDR3 DNA follows: TGCAGTGCTAGAAATCAGCAGCGCCTCGGGAATGAGCAGTTCTTC.

The chain uses TRBV19 and TRBJ1-2, with D uncertain. From germline, CDR1 is LNHDA and CDR2 SQIVND (reference sequence). With 5 bases removed from V and 4 bases from J, the gap between germline ends came to 14 bases. CDR3 length: 14 amino acids. The CDR3 nucleotides read TGTGCCAGTAGTGCAAGAGGGCCCCCCTATGGCTACACCTTC. Amino acid sequence: CASSARGPPYGYTF.

J is TRBJ1-5 and V is TRBV12-3 or TRBV12-4, with unresolved D. The CDR3 covers 15 residues. With 5 bases removed from V and 0 bases from J, the gap between germline ends came to 11 bases. The CDR3 sequence: CASSPRRVSNQPQHF. The CDR3 DNA follows: TGTGCCAGCAGTCCACGGCGGGTTAGCAATCAGCCCCAGCATTTT.

The rearrangement links TRBV11-3 to TRBJ2-1, with D uncertain. The CDR3 covers 12 residues. Trimming shortened V by 5 bases and J by 8 bases, and 10 bases separated the two germline ends. From germline, CDR1 is SGHNT and CDR2 YENEEA. The CDR3 bases are TGTGCCAGCAGCCCTCGTGAAGATGAGCAGTTCTTC. Protein sequence: CASSPREDEQFF.